This T cell receptor beta chain was recorded in a study of blood T cells in healthy people across ages. General observations from the study: Relative to aged donors, long-lived donors carried more naive CD4+ cells and displayed higher diversity. Diversity estimates from one million T cells were considered underestimates. Changes seen in expanded clonotypes were possibly confounded by donor CMV status left unknown.

This CDR3 region has 16 residues. Germline values: CDR1 MGHRA, CDR2 YSYEKL. Then a second PCR, running roughly 7 to 11 cycles, was carried out with a sample-barcoded 5' primer and a J-beta primer mix. TCRdb re-analysed the 5' RACE reads in MiXCR, keeping a single row per CDR3 protein. The table lists around 1.5 million distinct CDR3 sequences, about 43% of them singletons. A word on this clonotype: The antigen remains unidentified. One end of the junction does not line up with germline, which may come from a read error.

The rearrangement links TRBV4-1 to TRBJ2-2, with D unclear. The source material was blood. The TCR sequence derives from a woman between 18 and 29 years old in good health. The CDR3 DNA follows: TGCGCCAGCAGCCAAGACCATGGCACGAAGACCGGGGAGCTGTTTTTT. Protein sequence: CASSQDHGTKTGELFF.